A selection of T cell receptor beta chains follows, all from one sample in a study of T cell changes during pregnancy in multiple sclerosis. Sequencing used immunoSEQ multiplex PCR; TCRdb keeps in-frame clones, though not all of them. In the table there are about 50,000 clones, around 92% of which are singletons. The sequences come from CD8+ T cells from peripheral blood mononuclear cells, collected in the first trimester of pregnancy. The receptors here all came from a female donor with multiple sclerosis, enrolled in a pregnancy study. CDR3s leave out the opening cysteine and the closing phenylalanine or tryptophan.

>TRBV27
ASMDRFHEQY
>TRBV29-1
SVGGSSSYNEQF
>TRBV6-1
ASSEEQGARIFTDTQY
>TRBV28
ASISAGTSTDTQY
>TRBV7-9
ASSPPGSPDNEQF
>TRBV7-2
ASSLTGARTPAYEQY
>TRBV6-6
ASTDTLRGLGNTIY
>TRBV4-2
ASSQDWAGLGRAGELF
>TRBV28
ASSLRGLPLSQH
>TRBV25-1
ASSESGQGWTEAF
>TRBV4-2
ASSQDLSRRRDNEQF
>TRBV29-1
SVYSTRGAF
>TRBV28
ASTFTPAGAEQF
>TRBV7-9
ASSLASQSGRATNEQF
>TRBV5-4
ASSLPGVEHNEQF
>TRBV27
ASSVTTGAKPQH
>TRBV29-1
SGGDRLEAF
>TRBV19
ASSYGTVLEGNTIY
>TRBV7-2
ASSATGLNTEAF
>TRBV4-3
ASSQRSGGTDTQY